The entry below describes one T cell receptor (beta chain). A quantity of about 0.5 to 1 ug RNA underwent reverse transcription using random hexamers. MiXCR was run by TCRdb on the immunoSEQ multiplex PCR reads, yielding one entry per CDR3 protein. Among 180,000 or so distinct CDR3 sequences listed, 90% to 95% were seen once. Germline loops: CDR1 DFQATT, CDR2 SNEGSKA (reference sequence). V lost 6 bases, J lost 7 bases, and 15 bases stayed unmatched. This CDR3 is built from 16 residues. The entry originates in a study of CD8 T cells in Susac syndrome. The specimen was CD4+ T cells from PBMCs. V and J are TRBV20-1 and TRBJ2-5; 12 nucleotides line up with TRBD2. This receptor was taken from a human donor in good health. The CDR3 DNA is TGCAGTGCCCCACCCTCTAGCGGGGGGGCCGCAGGGACCCAGTACTTC. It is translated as CSAPPSSGGAAGTQYF.